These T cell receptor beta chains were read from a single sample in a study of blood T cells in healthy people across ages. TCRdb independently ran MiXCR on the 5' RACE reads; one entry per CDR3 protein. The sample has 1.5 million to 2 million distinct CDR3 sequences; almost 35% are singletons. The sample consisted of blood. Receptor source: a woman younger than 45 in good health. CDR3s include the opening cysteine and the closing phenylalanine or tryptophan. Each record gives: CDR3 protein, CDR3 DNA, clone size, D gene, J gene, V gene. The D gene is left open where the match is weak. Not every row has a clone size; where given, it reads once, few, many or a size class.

CASSPASSNTGELFF | TGCGCCAGCAGTCCAGCCTCCTCGAACACCGGGGAGCTGTTTTTT | once | . | TRBJ2-2 | TRBV10-2
CASSGSPGGNEQYF | TGCGCCAGCAGCGGGTCGCCAGGGGGGAACGAGCAGTACTTC | few | . | TRBJ2-7 | TRBV5-1
CASSYSYERGRETQYF | TGTGCCAGCAGTTACTCATATGAGCGGGGGCGGGAGACCCAGTACTTC | few | TRBD2 | TRBJ2-5 | TRBV6-6
CASSLQRYNEKLFF | TGTGCCAGCAGTTTACAACGGTATAATGAAAAACTGTTTTTT | . | . | TRBJ1-4 | TRBV12-3/TRBV12-4
CASSRDAETYNEQFF | TGTGCCAGCAGCAGGGACGCCGAAACCTACAATGAGCAGTTCTTC | many | . | TRBJ2-1 | TRBV6-4
CASSLARDTDTQYF | TGTGCCAGCAGCTTAGCTCGGGACACAGATACGCAGTATTTT | . | . | TRBJ2-3 | TRBV11-2
CASSRPDRTGELFF | TGCGCCAGCAGCCGCCCTGACAGGACCGGGGAGCTGTTTTTT | few | . | TRBJ2-2 | TRBV4-1
CASSPAPLAASNYGYTF | TGTGCCAGCAGTCCCGCACCCCTCGCGGCGTCTAACTATGGCTACACCTTC | few | . | TRBJ1-2 | TRBV28
CASSPVSGNTEAFF | TGTGCCAGCAGCCCCGTTTCGGGGAACACTGAAGCTTTCTTT | . | . | TRBJ1-1 | TRBV7-9
CASSQDQGLQTQYF | TGTGCCAGCAGCCAAGATCAGGGTCTACAGACCCAGTACTTC | few | . | TRBJ2-5 | TRBV14
CASSPRTTGLAEQYF | TGTGCCAGCAGTCCTCGGACTACTGGATTGGCCGAGCAGTACTTC | many | . | TRBJ2-7 | TRBV6-1
CSAREDSGTYGYTF | TGCAGTGCTAGAGAGGACAGTGGCACCTATGGCTACACCTTC | . | . | TRBJ1-2 | TRBV20-1
CASGPRDGTYGYTF | TGTGCCAGCGGCCCCCGGGACGGAACCTATGGCTACACCTTC | . | . | TRBJ1-2 | TRBV27
CASSPPGTPNEKLFF | TGTGCCAGCAGTCCGCCCGGGACACCCAATGAAAAACTGTTTTTT | . | . | TRBJ1-4 | TRBV28
CASSDGQGGAKNIQYF | TGTGCCAGCAGTGACGGGCAGGGAGGCGCCAAAAACATTCAGTACTTC | few | . | TRBJ2-4 | TRBV2
CASSETGFIRQTLGDTQYF | TGTGCCAGTAGTGAAACGGGGTTCATTCGACAGACGCTCGGAGATACGCAGTATTTT | few | . | TRBJ2-3 | TRBV2
CSARDGSRRGNQPQHF | TGCAGTGCTAGAGACGGGAGCCGAAGGGGCAATCAGCCCCAGCATTTT | . | . | TRBJ1-5 | TRBV20-1
CASSIWTARTPSTDTQYF | TGCGCCAGCAGCATATGGACAGCTCGAACTCCTAGCACAGATACGCAGTATTTT | few | . | TRBJ2-3 | TRBV5-1
CASEKWGLAKNIQYF | TGTGCCAGCGAAAAGTGGGGATTAGCCAAAAACATTCAGTACTTC | . | . | TRBJ2-4 | TRBV7-2
CASSVESAGGFTDTQYF | TGTGCCAGCAGCGTAGAGTCGGCGGGGGGGTTCACAGATACGCAGTATTTT | many | TRBD2 | TRBJ2-3 | TRBV9
CASRVRQGIYEQYF | TGCGCCAGCAGGGTTCGGCAGGGTATATACGAGCAGTACTTC | . | . | TRBJ2-7 | TRBV5-1
CSAPVGGSYEQYF | TGCAGTGCCCCCGTAGGGGGGAGCTACGAGCAGTACTTC | many | . | TRBJ2-7 | TRBV20-1
CASSVTPGTSFLETQYF | TGTGCCAGCAGCGTAACCCCCGGGACTAGCTTTTTAGAGACCCAGTACTTC | . | TRBD2 | TRBJ2-5 | TRBV9
CASSPVREKTQYF | TGTGCCAGCTCACCAGTCAGGGAAAAGACCCAGTACTTC | . | . | TRBJ2-5 | TRBV18
CSARAGGLGGYTF | TGCAGTGCTAGGGCAGGGGGTCTGGGGGGCTACACCTTC | few | TRBD1 | TRBJ1-2 | TRBV20-1
CASTEWLNTEAFF | TGTGCCAGCACCGAATGGTTGAACACTGAAGCTTTCTTT | . | . | TRBJ1-1 | TRBV2
CTSSQTCETQYF | TGCACCAGCAGCCAAACTTGTGAGACCCAGTACTTC | . | . | TRBJ2-5 | TRBV1
CASSPRQGAVDEQYF | TGTGCCAGCAGCCCCCGCCAGGGGGCAGTCGACGAGCAGTACTTC | . | TRBD1 | TRBJ2-7 | TRBV7-6
CASQTSGSQNTEAFF | TGTGCCAGTCAAACTTCGGGGTCACAGAACACTGAAGCTTTCTTT | . | . | TRBJ1-1 | TRBV7-9
CASSTGTSGRTDEQFF | TGCGCCAGCAGCACGGGGACTAGCGGGAGGACCGATGAGCAGTTCTTC | . | TRBD2 | TRBJ2-1 | TRBV5-1
CASSPSGFETQYF | TGTGCCAGCTCACCCTCGGGGTTTGAGACCCAGTACTTC | . | . | TRBJ2-5 | TRBV18
CASSQERLARHNGQFF | TGCGCCAGCAGCCAAGAGAGACTAGCGCGTCACAATGGGCAGTTCTTC | . | TRBD2 | TRBJ2-1 | TRBV4-1
CSTYRNTEAFF | TGCAGTACTTATCGGAACACTGAAGCTTTCTTT | . | . | TRBJ1-1 | TRBV29-1
CASSLVGSPYEQYF | TGTGCCAGCAGTTTAGTTGGCAGTCCATACGAGCAGTACTTC | many | . | TRBJ2-7 | TRBV12-3/TRBV12-4
CASSPLLSYNEQFF | TGTGCCAGCAGCCCCCTTTTAAGCTACAATGAGCAGTTCTTC | . | . | TRBJ2-1 | TRBV27
CANSFPGQGTYEQYF | TGCGCCAACAGCTTCCCGGGACAGGGGACCTACGAGCAGTACTTC | few | TRBD1 | TRBJ2-7 | TRBV4-1
CATSGRGTSTDTQYF | TGTGCAACCTCCGGCAGGGGTACTAGCACAGATACGCAGTATTTT | . | . | TRBJ2-3 | TRBV18
CASSLPGQGNGYTF | TGCGCCAGCAGCTTACCGGGACAGGGGAATGGCTACACCTTC | . | TRBD1 | TRBJ1-2 | TRBV7-6
CASSPMQGAREQYF | TGCGCCAGCAGCCCAATGCAGGGGGCGCGGGAGCAGTACTTC | . | TRBD1 | TRBJ2-7 | TRBV5-1
CASSVTSGNTGELFF | TGTGCCAGCAGTGTTACTAGCGGGAACACCGGGGAGCTGTTTTTT | . | TRBD2 | TRBJ2-2 | TRBV6-5
CASSSEGITTGNTIYF | TGTGCCAGCAGCTCCGAGGGGATAACCACTGGAAACACCATATATTTT | . | . | TRBJ1-3 | TRBV7-9
CASSFSRTGEEETQYF | TGTGCCAGCAGCTTTAGTAGGACAGGGGAGGAAGAGACCCAGTACTTC | few | TRBD1 | TRBJ2-5 | TRBV7-8
CAIRDPMTSLYF | TGTGCCATCAGGGACCCCATGACTAGCCTGTACTTC | few | TRBD2 | TRBJ2-5 | TRBV10-3
CSSPNDGALLGYTF | TGCAGTTCCCCAAATGACGGGGCCCTTCTAGGCTACACCTTC | many | . | TRBJ1-2 | TRBV20-1
CASSLLAGKNNEQFF | TGTGCCAGCAGCCTACTAGCGGGGAAAAACAATGAGCAGTTCTTC | few | TRBD2 | TRBJ2-1 | TRBV6-5
CASSLGGDGNEQFF | TGTGCCAGCAGCTTAGGGGGGGATGGTAATGAGCAGTTCTTC | . | . | TRBJ2-1 | TRBV7-8
CSARDRAGQPF | TGCAGTGCTAGAGATCGGGCGGGCCAACCCTTC | . | . | TRBJ2-7 | TRBV20-1
CDHRIRGTESTQYF | TGTGACCATCGGATCCGGGGGACGGAAAGTACGCAGTATTTT | . | . | TRBJ2-3 | TRBV10-3